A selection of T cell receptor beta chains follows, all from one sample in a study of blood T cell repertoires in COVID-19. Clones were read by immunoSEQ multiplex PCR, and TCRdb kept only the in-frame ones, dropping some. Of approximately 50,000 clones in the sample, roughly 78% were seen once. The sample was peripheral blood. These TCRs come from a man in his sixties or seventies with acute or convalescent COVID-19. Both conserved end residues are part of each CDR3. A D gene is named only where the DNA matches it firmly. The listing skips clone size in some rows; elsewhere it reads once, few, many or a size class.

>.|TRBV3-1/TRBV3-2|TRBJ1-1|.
CASRPHRTANTEAFF
TGTGCCAGCAGGCCCCACCGGACAGCGAACACTGAAGCTTTCTTT
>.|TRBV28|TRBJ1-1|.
CASSPGTRMNTEAFF
TGTGCCAGCAGTCCCGGGACAAGAATGAACACTGAAGCTTTCTTT
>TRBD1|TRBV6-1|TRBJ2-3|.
CASSEPRGPYF
TGTGCCAGCAGTGAACCCAGGGGGCCGTATTTT
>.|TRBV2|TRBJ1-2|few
CASITRVTDYGYTF
TGTGCCAGCATCACCAGGGTGACCGACTATGGCTACACCTTC
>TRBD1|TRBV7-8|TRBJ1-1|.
CASSSSSGQGFQAFF
TGTGCCAGCAGCTCCTCCTCGGGACAGGGGTTTCAAGCTTTCTTT
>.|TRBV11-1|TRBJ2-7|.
CASSPRAASYEQYF
TGTGCCAGCAGCCCCAGGGCAGCCTCCTACGAGCAGTACTTC
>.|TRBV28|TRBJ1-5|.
CASREGPNQPQHF
TGTGCCAGCAGGGAGGGACCCAATCAGCCCCAGCATTTT
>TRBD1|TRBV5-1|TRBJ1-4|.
CASSATGQGEKLFF
TGCGCCAGCAGCGCGACAGGGCAAGGTGAAAAACTGTTTTTT
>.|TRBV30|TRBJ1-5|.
CAWSVGTNQPQHF
TGTGCCTGGAGTGTCGGTACGAATCAGCCCCAGCATTTT
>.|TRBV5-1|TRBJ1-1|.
CASSLDRVAEAFF
TGCGCCAGCAGCTTGGACAGGGTTGCTGAAGCTTTCTTT
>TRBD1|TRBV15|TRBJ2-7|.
CATSWRQGDEQYF
TGTGCCACCAGCTGGCGACAGGGGGACGAGCAGTACTTC
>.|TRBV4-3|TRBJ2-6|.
CASSHGPTGRDTSGANVLTF
TGCGCCAGCAGCCATGGCCCGACGGGACGGGACACCTCTGGGGCCAACGTCCTGACTTTC
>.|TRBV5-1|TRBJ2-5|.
CASRPGGQETQYF
TGCGCCAGCAGGCCCGGGGGTCAAGAGACCCAGTACTTC
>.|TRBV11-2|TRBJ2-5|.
CASSLASTRETQYF
TGTGCCAGCAGCTTAGCTAGCACAAGGGAGACCCAGTACTTC
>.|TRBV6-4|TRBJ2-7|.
CASSEVPGVEQYF
TGTGCCAGCAGTGAGGTCCCGGGGGTCGAGCAGTACTTC
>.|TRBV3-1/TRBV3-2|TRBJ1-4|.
CASSLWGEQEKLFF
TGTGCCAGCAGCCTTTGGGGGGAGCAGGAAAAACTGTTTTTT
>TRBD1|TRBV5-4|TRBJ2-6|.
CASSLAWTGLSGANVLTF
TGTGCCAGCAGCTTGGCCTGGACAGGCCTCTCTGGGGCCAACGTCCTGACTTTC
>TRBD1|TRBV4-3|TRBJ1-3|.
CASSQDGTAGNTIYF
TGCGCCAGCAGCCAAGATGGGACAGCTGGAAACACCATATATTTT
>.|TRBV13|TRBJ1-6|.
CASRVVWQNSPLHF
TGTGCCAGTCGTGTGGTTTGGCAAAATTCACCCCTCCACTTT
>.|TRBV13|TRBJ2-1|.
CASSLGRRSSYNEQFF
TGTGCCAGCAGCTTAGGCCGAAGGAGCTCCTACAATGAGCAGTTCTTC
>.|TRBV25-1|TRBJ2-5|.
CASSPLRGLETQYF
TGTGCCAGCAGCCCACTGCGAGGATTAGAGACCCAGTACTTC
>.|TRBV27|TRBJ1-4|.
CASRGGGAGNEKLFF
TGTGCCAGCCGTGGAGGGGGGGCTGGTAATGAAAAACTGTTTTTT
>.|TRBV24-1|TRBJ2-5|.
CATSDPGDSRETQYF
TGTGCCACCAGTGACCCCGGAGACAGCCGGGAGACCCAGTACTTC
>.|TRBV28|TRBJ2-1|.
CASRPAGATNEQFF
TGTGCCAGCAGACCCGCGGGGGCAACAAATGAGCAGTTCTTC
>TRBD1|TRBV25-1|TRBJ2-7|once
CASSRQGSYEQYF
TGTGCCAGCAGCCGACAGGGTTCCTACGAGCAGTACTTC
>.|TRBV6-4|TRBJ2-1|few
CASSLAIENEQFF
TGTGCCAGCAGCCTAGCGATCGAGAATGAGCAGTTCTTC
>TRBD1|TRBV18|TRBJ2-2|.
CASSPPATGITGELFF
TGTGCCAGCTCACCACCGGCGACAGGGATAACCGGGGAGCTGTTTTTT
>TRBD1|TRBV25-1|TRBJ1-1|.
CASSGRQGLNTEAFF
TGTGCCAGCAGTGGCAGACAGGGGTTGAACACTGAAGCTTTCTTT
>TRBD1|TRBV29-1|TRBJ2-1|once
CSVGKGAPDEQFF
TGCAGCGTTGGGAAGGGGGCGCCGGATGAGCAGTTCTTC
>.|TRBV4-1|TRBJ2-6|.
CASSPRGFNSGANVLTF
TGCGCCAGCAGCCCCCGGGGTTTCAACTCTGGGGCCAACGTCCTGACTTTC
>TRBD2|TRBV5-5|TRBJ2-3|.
CASSSTSVGTDTQYF
TGTGCCAGCAGCTCAACTAGCGTGGGCACAGATACGCAGTATTTT
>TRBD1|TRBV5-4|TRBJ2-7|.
CASRPGTASYEQYF
TGTGCCAGCAGACCCGGGACAGCATCCTACGAGCAGTACTTC
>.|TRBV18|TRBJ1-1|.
CASSPPSRPSEAFF
TGTGCCAGCTCACCACCGAGCAGGCCCTCTGAAGCTTTCTTT
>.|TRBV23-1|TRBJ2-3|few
CASSQSSDLPYTDTQYF
TGCGCCAGCAGTCAATCTTCGGACTTGCCTTACACAGATACGCAGTATTTT
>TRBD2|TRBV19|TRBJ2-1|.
CASSDTGLAADEQFF
TGTGCCAGTAGCGACACGGGACTAGCGGCTGACGAGCAGTTCTTC
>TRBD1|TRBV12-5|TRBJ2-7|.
CASGPDRGQGLINEQYF
TGTGCTAGTGGTCCTGACAGGGGACAGGGCTTGATAAACGAGCAGTACTTC
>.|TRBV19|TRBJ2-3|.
CASSMFGGPDTQYF
TGTGCCAGTAGTATGTTTGGTGGCCCAGATACGCAGTATTTT
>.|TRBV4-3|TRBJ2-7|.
CASSQRQGYEQYF
TGCGCCAGCAGCCAACGGCAGGGCTACGAGCAGTACTTC
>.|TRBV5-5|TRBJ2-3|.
CASSLGLHPQYF
TGTGCCAGCAGCTTGGGACTACACCCACAGTATTTT